The clone carrying this TCR beta chain was observed a handful of times. The antigen remains undetermined. The data originate from a study of CD8+ T cells in alopecia areata. Study context: Those patients who were treated received oral tofacitinib, which was given at 5 to 10 mg twice daily for moderate-to-severe alopecia areata.

Treatment in this sample: oral pan-JAK inhibitor, 5-10 mg twice daily. Separation by sorting yielded CD4+ and CD8+ T cells from PBMCs. cDNA reverse transcribed from extracted RNA served as the sequencing template. Assay: immunoSEQ multiplex PCR; the TCRdb copy retains only in-frame clones and omits some. The sample contains roughly 200,000 clones, about 53% of which appear only once. Study results and limitations: Patients displayed less clarity in TCR sharing than mice, a finding possibly related to HLA.

The material was CD8+ T cells sorted from blood, obtained at week 24, from a patient treated with tofacitinib. This TCR derives from a human donor with alopecia areata.

The CDR3 sequence is CASGVGDTQYF. CDR3 bases: TGTGCCAGCGGAGTGGGGGATACGCAGTATTTT. V usage is TRBV27 and J usage is TRBJ2-3; D is unclear. V was pared by 8 bases and J by 6 bases, with 9 bases between. Germline CDR1 MNHEY, CDR2 SMNVEV (reference sequence). The CDR3 covers 11 residues.